This T cell receptor beta chain was identified during a study of T cell responses to AZD1222 COVID-19 vaccine. The CDR3 runs to 14 residues. The V end was cut by 5 bases, the J end by 8 bases, with 18 bases between. Germline lookup yields CDR1 SGHVS and CDR2 FQNEAQ. Sequenced by immunoSEQ multiplex PCR; TCRdb stores in-frame clones only, minus some. The sample holds more than 110,000 clones, 92% seen once. The receptor comes from an adult who received the AZD1222 COVID-19 vaccine. The V and J genes are TRBV7-8 and TRBJ1-2; D call uncertain. This material consisted of peripheral blood, taken 28 days after the second AZD1222 dose. The CDR3 loop reads CASSEKVAGGGYTF. CDR3 nucleotides: TGTGCCAGCAGCGAGAAGGTGGCAGGAGGGGGCTACACCTTC.